The present T cell receptor beta chain was sequenced within a study of graft-versus-host responses after intestinal transplantation. Profiling relied on immunoSEQ multiplex PCR, and the TCRdb table lists in-frame clones only, not all of them. The sample lists some 50,000 clones, approximately 84% occurring once. About this clone itself: Its antigen remains unknown.

The receptor was isolated from a human donor who was the organ donor for an intestinal transplant. The sample was unstimulated CD4+ T cells sorted from spleen or lymph node cells, taken before transplant.

CDR3 protein: CASSLDGGETQYF. DNA for the CDR3: TGTGCCAGCAGCTTGGACGGGGGAGAGACCCAGTACTTC. The rearrangement links TRBV5-4 to TRBJ2-5, with a tentative D call TRBD2 (6 bases). From germline, CDR1 is SGHNT and CDR2 YYREEE (reference sequence). V dropped 0 bases and J dropped 4 bases, with 7 bases sitting between them. The CDR3 consists of 13 residues.